This T cell receptor (beta chain) was found in a study of CD8+CD57+ T cells in acquired aplastic anemia. Looking at the study overall: DNA recovered from sorted CD4+ and CD8+ cells had a mean of roughly 3 ug.

Findings and limits, study-wide: Patients and controls shared nearly 30 CD8+ CDR3 sequences, which appeared highly expressed in patients and within their immunodominant clones. With respect to CD8+ Simpson's diversity, patients and controls did not differ significantly.

V was pared by 4 bases and J by 0 bases, with 7 bases of the junction left unmatched. The CDR3 totals 17 residues. Germline V gene data show CDR1 as SGHRS and CDR2 as YFSETQ. For this clonotype: The antigen is unknown.

Profiling of TCR beta VDJ combinations and CDR3 sequences used genomic DNA as template. TCRdb analysed the reads with MiXCR anew, one entry per CDR3 protein. Of under 75,000 distinct CDR3 sequences in the sample, approximately 54% were seen once. Sequenced sample: sorted CD4+, CD8+, or CD8+CD57+ T cells (not recorded which) from PBMCs. This receptor was obtained from a human donor in good health, serving as a control. This rearrangement joins TRBV5-1 to TRBJ2-7; 13 nucleotides line up with TRBD2. The CDR3 nucleotides read TGCGCCAGCAGCCTGCGACTAGCGGGAGGCCTCTCCTACGAGCAGTACTTC. Its translation is CASSLRLAGGLSYEQYF.